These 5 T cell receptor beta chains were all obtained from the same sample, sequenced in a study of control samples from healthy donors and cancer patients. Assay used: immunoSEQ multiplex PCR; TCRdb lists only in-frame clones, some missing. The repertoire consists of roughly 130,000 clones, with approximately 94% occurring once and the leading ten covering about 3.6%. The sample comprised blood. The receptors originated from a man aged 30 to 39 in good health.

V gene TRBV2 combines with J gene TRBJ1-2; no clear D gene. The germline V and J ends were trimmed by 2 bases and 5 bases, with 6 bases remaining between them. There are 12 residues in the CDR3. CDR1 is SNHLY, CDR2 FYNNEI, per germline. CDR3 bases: TGTGCCAGCAGTGAATCGCAGTATGGCTACACCTTC. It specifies CASSESQYGYTF.

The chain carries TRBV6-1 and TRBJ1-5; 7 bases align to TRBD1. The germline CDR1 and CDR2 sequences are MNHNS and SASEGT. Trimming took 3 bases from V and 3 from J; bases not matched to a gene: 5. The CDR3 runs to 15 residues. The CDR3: CASSDPQGNNQPQHF. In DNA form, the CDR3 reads TGTGCCAGCAGTGATCCACAGGGGAACAATCAGCCCCAGCATTTT.

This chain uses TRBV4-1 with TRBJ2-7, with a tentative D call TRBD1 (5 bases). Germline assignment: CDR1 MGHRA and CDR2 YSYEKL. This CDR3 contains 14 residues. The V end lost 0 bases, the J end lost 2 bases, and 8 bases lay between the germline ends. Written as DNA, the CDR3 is TGCGCCAGCAGCCAAGATAGGGGTCCCTACGAGCAGTACTTC. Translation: CASSQDRGPYEQYF.

The CDR3 loop reads CASSLGRAYEQYF. The CDR3 region has the DNA TGTGCCAGCAGCTTAGGCAGGGCCTACGAGCAGTACTTC. The rearrangement joins TRBV7-2 to TRBJ2-7; perhaps TRBD1 as D (5 bases). The CDR3 totals 13 residues. CDR1 is SGHTA and CDR2 is FQGNSA in the germline V gene. Trimming shortened V by 1 base and J by 2 bases, and 6 bases separated the two germline ends.

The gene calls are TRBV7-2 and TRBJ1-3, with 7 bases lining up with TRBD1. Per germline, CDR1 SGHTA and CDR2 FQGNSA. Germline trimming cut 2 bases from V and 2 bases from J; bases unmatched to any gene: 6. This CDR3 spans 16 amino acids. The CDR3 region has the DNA TGTGCCAGCAGCTTAAGGGGGCAGGTCGCTGGAAACACCATATATTTT. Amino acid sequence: CASSLRGQVAGNTIYF.